This TCR beta chain was recorded in a study of T cells in narcolepsy (dated by TCRdb to between 2017 and 2018). Turning to the overall study: Healthy control donors were enrolled in the study alongside patients who had narcolepsy type 1 or type 2 (NT1, NT2). The study used TCR Vbeta sequencing to track clonotypes in blood and CSF while looking for autoreactive T cells in narcolepsy patients that target self-antigens of hypocretin neurons (hypocretin, TRIB2).

A note on this clone: The specificity of this receptor is unknown. No much larger clonotype is one base removed from it; base qualities were not supplied.

Broader findings and caveats from the paper: Plots comparing CSF and blood CD4+ T cell clonotypes from the same patient highlighted HCRT-specific and TRIB2-specific autoreactive clonotypes. Numbers of sequenced blood memory CD4+ clonotypes were comparable, with averages of 38,000 to 40,000 in patients and some 30,000 in controls. No sequences matching autoreactive T cell clones were contained in some blood memory CD4+ repertoires from patients and controls. According to the report, autoreactive clonotypes were detected serially in the blood of the same patients and of different patients, but not in healthy controls.

The library was obtained by the immunoSEQ multiplex PCR assay. Held by TCRdb, this immuneACCESS table contains in-frame sequences only and omits some clones. Under half of the omission traces to an unresolved V gene where checked; the cause of the rest is unknown. This sample comprises 30,000 to 35,000 clones, roughly four fifths of them detected only once. The ten largest clones capture about 3% of the sample. For TCR Vbeta sequencing, memory CD4+ T cells were sorted ex vivo from the peripheral blood of both healthy controls and narcolepsy patients. V trim: 7 bases; J trim: 7 bases; unmatched bases: 7. Taken from cysteine to phenylalanine, the CDR3 has 14 residues. Kept here is only the CDR3 DNA, which spans 42 bases and is read in frame from base 1. The CDR1 and CDR2 encoded by the germline V gene (reference sequence) are LNHDA and SQIVND.

In this chain, TRBV19 is recombined with TRBJ2-1; TRBD2 fits 10 bases in the junction. This TCR derives from a human donor with narcolepsy. The source material was CD45RA- memory CD4+ T cells from PBMCs. What this sample's cell subset or site label stands for: memory T cells sorted ex vivo from peripheral blood. The CDR3 is CASKRAGGVNEQFF. DNA sequence: TGTGCCAGTAAACGAGCGGGGGGGGTTAATGAGCAGTTCTTC.